This T cell receptor beta chain originates from a study of OX40 agonist ivuxolimab in advanced cancers. At the level of the study: Averaging 60 years in age, with a range of roughly 20 to 80, the cohort was 65% to 85% male.

Method: immunoSEQ multiplex PCR; TCRdb's copy keeps in-frame clones and lacks some. Seen here are roughly 70,000 clones, about 81% observed once, and the top ten hold 0.4% to 0.45%. The CDR3 extends over 11 amino acids. Regarding this clone: Antigen: not known.

Regarding the study as a whole: Fewer expanded clones were found on average in CD4+ than in CD8+ T cells. Clones of CD4+ and CD8+ blood T cells grew by week 6 at doses of 0.1 to 3.0 mg/kg. In the expanded peripheral T cells, antigen specificity was never determined.

This sequence originates from an adult with an advanced solid tumor such as melanoma, head and neck, liver or kidney cancer. This specimen consisted of CD4+ or CD8+ T cells sorted from blood, obtained in a trial of the OX40 agonist ivuxolimab. This rearrangement joins TRBV21-1 to TRBJ1-5. TRBV21-1 is recorded as a pseudogene. The CDR3 DNA follows: TGTGCCAGCAGCCGTAATCAGCCCCAGCATTTT. This encodes CASSRNQPQHF.